This TCR beta chain was identified in a study of cytomegalovirus exposure and HLA in healthy donors. V was clipped by 3 bases and J by 5 bases, with 5 bases between them. Germline lookup yields CDR1 LNHDA and CDR2 SQIVND (reference sequence). The length of the CDR3 is 11 residues. Study-wide findings and caveats: The majority of CMV-associated TCR beta chains were reported as apparently HLA-restricted in a later analysis.

PCR used 60 Vbeta primers and 13 Jbeta primers. This table comes from immunoSEQ multiplex PCR, and its TCRdb copy is limited to in-frame clones, with some not included. Among about 150,000 clones listed, more than 65% were seen once. Remarks on this clone: The antigen is unknown.

This TCR was recovered from a man in his forties or fifties in good health and CMV-seropositive. Sequencing input: PBMCs. This chain uses TRBV19 with TRBJ2-7, with D unclear. The CDR3 DNA reads TGTGCCAGTAGTATTCGCGACGAGCAGTACTTC. Protein: CASSIRDEQYF. Complete variable domain (other parts from reference TRBV19 and TRBJ2-7): DGGITQSPKYLFRKEGQNVTLSCEQNLNHDAMYWYRQDPGQGLRLIYYSQIVNDFQKGDIAEGYSVSREKKESFPLTVTSAQKNPTAFYLCASSIRDEQYFGPGTRLTVT.